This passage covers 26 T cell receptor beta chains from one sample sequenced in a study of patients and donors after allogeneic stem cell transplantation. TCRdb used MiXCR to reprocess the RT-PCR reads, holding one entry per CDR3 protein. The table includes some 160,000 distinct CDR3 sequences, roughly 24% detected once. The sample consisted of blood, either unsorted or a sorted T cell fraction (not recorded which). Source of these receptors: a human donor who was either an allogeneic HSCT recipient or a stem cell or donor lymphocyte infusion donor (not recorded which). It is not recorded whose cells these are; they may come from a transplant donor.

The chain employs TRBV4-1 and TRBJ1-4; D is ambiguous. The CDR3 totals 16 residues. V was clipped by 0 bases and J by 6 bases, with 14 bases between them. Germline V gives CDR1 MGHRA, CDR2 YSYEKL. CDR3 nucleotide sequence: TGCGCCAGCAGCCAAGAGTCAGTTACCCCCCATGAAAAACTGTTTTTT. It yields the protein CASSQESVTPHEKLFF.

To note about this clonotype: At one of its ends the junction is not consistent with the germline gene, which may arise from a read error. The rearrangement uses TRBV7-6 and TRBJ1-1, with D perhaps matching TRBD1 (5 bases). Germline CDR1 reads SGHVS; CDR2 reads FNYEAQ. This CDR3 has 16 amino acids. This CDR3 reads CASSLALQGARTEAFF. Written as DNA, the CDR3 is TGTGCCAGCAGCCTAGCCCTTCAGGGAGCGAGGACTGAAGCTTTCTTT. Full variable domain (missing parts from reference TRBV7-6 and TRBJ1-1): GAGVSQSPRYKVTKRGQDVALRCDPISGHVSLYWYRQALGQGPEFLTYFNYEAQQDKSGLPNDRFSAERPEGSISTLTIQRTEQRDSAMYRCASSLALQGARTEAFFGQGTRLTVV.

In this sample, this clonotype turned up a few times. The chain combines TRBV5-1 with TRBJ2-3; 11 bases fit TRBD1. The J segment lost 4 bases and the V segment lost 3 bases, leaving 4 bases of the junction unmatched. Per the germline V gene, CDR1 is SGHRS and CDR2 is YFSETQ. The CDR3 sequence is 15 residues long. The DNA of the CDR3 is TGCGCCAGCAGCTCGGGACAGGGGGTATCAGATACGCAGTATTTT. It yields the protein CASSSGQGVSDTQYF.

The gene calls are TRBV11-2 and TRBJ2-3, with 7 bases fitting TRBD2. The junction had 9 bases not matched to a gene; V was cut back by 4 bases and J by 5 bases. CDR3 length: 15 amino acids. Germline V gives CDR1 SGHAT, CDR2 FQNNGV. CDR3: CASSYWGREKDTQYF. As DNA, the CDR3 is TGTGCCAGCAGCTACTGGGGGAGGGAAAAAGATACGCAGTATTTT.

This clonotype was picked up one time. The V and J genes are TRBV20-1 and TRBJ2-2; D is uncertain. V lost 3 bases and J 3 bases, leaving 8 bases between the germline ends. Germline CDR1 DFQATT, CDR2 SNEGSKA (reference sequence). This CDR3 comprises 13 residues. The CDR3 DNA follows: TGCAGTGCTAGTTATGTCGACACCGGGGAGCTGTTTTTT. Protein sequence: CSASYVDTGELFF.

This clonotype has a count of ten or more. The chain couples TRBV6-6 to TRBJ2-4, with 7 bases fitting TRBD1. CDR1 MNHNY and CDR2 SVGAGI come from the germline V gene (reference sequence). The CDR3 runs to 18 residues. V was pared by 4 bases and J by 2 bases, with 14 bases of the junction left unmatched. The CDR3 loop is CASSWDSRPQLTKNIQYF. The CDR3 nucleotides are TGTGCCAGCAGTTGGGACAGCCGGCCGCAATTAACCAAAAACATTCAGTACTTC.

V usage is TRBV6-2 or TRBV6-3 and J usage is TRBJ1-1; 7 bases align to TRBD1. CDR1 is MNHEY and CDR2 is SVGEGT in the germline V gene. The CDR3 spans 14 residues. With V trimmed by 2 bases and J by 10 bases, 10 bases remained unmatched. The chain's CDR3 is CASSYPQIDRAAFF. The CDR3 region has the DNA TGTGCCAGCAGTTACCCTCAAATCGACAGGGCAGCTTTCTTT.

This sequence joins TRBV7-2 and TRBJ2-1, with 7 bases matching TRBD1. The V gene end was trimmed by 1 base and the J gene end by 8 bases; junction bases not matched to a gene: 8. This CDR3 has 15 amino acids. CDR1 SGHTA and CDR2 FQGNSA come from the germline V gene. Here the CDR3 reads CASSLVGTAIHEQFF. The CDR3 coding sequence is TGTGCCAGCAGCTTAGTTGGGACAGCTATCCATGAGCAGTTCTTC.

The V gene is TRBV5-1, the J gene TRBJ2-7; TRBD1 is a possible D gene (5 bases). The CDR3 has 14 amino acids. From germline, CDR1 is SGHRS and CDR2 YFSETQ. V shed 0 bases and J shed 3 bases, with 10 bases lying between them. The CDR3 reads CASSLVGHHYEQYF. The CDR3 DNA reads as TGCGCCAGCAGCTTGGTTGGACACCACTACGAGCAGTACTTC.

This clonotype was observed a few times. CDR3 protein: CASSGLGARETQYF. The DNA of the CDR3 is TGCGCCAGCAGCGGACTAGGTGCAAGAGAGACCCAGTACTTC. The chain combines TRBV5-1 with TRBJ2-5; 7 bases match TRBD2. V gave up 4 bases and J gave up 4 bases; unmatched junction bases: 7. The germline gives CDR1 SGHRS, CDR2 YFSETQ. This CDR3 has 14 amino acids.

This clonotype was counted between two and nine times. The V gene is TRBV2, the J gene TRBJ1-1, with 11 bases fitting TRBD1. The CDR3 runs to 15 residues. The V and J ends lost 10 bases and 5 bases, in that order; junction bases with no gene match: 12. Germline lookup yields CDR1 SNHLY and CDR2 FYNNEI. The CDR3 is CATHGTGGSGTEAFF. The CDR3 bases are TGTGCCACCCACGGGACAGGGGGATCGGGAACTGAAGCTTTCTTT.

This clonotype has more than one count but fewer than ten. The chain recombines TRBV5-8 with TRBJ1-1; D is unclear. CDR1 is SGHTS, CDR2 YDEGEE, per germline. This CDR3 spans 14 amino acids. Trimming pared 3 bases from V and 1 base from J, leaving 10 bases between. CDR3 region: CASSWPFRNTEAFF. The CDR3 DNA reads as TGTGCCAGCAGCTGGCCGTTCCGGAACACTGAAGCTTTCTTT.

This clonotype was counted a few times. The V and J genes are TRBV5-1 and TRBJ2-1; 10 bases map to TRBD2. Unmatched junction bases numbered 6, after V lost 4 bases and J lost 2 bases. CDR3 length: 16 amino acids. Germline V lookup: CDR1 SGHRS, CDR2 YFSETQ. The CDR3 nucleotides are TGCGCCAGCAGCGTAGGACTAGCGGACACCTACAATGAGCAGTTCTTC. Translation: CASSVGLADTYNEQFF.

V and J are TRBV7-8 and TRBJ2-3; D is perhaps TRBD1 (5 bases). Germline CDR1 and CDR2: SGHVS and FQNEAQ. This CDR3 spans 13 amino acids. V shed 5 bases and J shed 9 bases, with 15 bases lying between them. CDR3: CASSPRVAGTQYF. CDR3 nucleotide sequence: TGTGCCAGCAGCCCCCGTGTGGCAGGGACGCAGTATTTT.

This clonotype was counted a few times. CDR3 nucleotides: TGTGCCATCAGTGACCCCTCGACAGATACGCAGTATTTT. This encodes CAISDPSTDTQYF. V and J are TRBV10-3 and TRBJ2-3; D not certain. The CDR3 is made up of 13 amino acids. The V end lost 3 bases, the J end lost 3 bases, and 7 bases lay between the germline ends. Germline V lookup: CDR1 ENHRY, CDR2 SYGVKD.

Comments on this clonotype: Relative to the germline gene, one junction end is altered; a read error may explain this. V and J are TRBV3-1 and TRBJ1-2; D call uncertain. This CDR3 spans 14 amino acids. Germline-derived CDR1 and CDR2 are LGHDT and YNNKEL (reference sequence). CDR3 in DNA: TGTGTCAGCAGCCAAGACTACGGGGTGGGTGGCTACACCTTC. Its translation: CVSSQDYGVGGYTF.

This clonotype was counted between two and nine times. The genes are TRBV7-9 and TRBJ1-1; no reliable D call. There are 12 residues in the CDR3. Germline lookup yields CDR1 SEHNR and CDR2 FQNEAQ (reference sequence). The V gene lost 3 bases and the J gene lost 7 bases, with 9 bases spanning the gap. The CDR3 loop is CASSLLTREAFF. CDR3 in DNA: TGTGCCAGCAGCTTGCTGACACGTGAAGCTTTCTTT.

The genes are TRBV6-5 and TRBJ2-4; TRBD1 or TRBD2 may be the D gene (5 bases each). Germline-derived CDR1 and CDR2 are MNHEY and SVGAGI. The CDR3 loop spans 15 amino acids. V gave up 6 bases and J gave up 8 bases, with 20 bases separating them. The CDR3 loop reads CASSRFGRVGDIQYF. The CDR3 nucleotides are TGTGCCAGCAGCCGGTTTGGCAGGGTGGGAGACATTCAGTACTTC.

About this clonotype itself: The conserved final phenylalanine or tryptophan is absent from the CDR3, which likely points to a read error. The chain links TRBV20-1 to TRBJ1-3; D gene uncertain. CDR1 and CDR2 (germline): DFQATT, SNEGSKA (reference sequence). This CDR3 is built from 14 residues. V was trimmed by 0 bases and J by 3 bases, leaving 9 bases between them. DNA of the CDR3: TGCAGTGCTAGAGACCCGGACCGTGGAAACACCATATATTTA. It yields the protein CSARDPDRGNTIYL.

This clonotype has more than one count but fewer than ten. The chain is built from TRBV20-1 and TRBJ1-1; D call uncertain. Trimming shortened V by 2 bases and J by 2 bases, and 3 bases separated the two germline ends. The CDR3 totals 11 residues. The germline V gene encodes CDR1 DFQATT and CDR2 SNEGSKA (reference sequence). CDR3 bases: TGCAGTGCTAGACCCAACACTGAAGCTTTCTTT. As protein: CSARPNTEAFF.

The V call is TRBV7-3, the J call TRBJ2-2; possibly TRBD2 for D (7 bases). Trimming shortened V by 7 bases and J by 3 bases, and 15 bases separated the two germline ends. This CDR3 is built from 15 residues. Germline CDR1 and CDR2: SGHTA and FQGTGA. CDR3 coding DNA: TGTGCCAGCACCCCGGGGGGCCGATACACCGGGGAGCTGTTTTTT. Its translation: CASTPGGRYTGELFF.

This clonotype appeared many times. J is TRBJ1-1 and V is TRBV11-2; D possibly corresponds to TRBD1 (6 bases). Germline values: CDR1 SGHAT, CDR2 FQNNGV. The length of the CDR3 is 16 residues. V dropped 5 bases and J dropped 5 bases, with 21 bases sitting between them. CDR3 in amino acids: CASSRVGGAEGTEAFF. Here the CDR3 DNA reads TGTGCCAGCAGCCGTGTGGGGGGGGCTGAGGGAACTGAAGCTTTCTTT.

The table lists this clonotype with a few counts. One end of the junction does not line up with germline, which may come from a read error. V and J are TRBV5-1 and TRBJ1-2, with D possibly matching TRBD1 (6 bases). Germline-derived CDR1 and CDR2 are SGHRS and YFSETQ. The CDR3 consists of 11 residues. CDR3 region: CASSFRQGMTF. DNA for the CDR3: TGCGCCAGCAGCTTTAGGCAGGGGATGACATTC.

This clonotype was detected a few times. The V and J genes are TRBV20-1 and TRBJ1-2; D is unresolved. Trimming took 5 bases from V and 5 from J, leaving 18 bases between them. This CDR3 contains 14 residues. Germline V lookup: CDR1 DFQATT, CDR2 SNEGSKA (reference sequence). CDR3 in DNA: TGCAGTGCTCTCCTGAGAGACCTTCAGTATGGCTACACCTTC. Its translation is CSALLRDLQYGYTF.

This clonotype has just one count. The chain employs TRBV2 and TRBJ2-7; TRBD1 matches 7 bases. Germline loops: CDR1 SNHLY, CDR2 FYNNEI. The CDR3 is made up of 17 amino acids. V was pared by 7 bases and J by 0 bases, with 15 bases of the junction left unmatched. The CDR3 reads CASIDTPDRPISYEQYF. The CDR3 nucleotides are TGTGCCAGCATCGACACCCCGGACAGGCCCATCTCCTACGAGCAGTACTTC.

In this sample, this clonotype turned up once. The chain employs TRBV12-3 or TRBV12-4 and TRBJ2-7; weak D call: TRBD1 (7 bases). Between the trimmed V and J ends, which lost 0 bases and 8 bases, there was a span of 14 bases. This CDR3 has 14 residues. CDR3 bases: TGTGCCAGCAGTTTAGCCAGACAGGGAGGAAAGCAGTACTTC. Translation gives CASSLARQGGKQYF.